This TCR beta chain was captured by sequencing in a study of OX40 agonist ivuxolimab in advanced cancers. This clone was detected only once. Its antigen is currently unknown. General study results and limits: Circulating CD4+ and CD8+ T cells showed clonal expansion by week 6 at 0.1 to 3.0 mg/kg.

Only in-frame clones appear in the TCRdb table, and some are missing; sequencing was by immunoSEQ multiplex PCR. The table includes 65,000 to 75,000 clones, 85% to 90% detected once. The CDR3 is made up of 14 amino acids. Germline loops: CDR1 SGDLS, CDR2 YYNGEE. V was shortened by 0 bases and J by 3 bases, with 9 bases between the two germline ends. The sequence was collected from an adult with an advanced solid tumor such as melanoma, head and neck, liver or kidney cancer. Sequencing used CD4+ or CD8+ T cells sorted from blood, obtained in a trial of the OX40 agonist ivuxolimab. The chain recombines TRBV9 with TRBJ2-5, with TRBD2 as a possible D gene (5 bases). In DNA, the CDR3 is TGTGCCAGCAGCGTAGGGGGAGAAAAAGAGACCCAGTACTTC. This sequence encodes CASSVGGEKETQYF.